This T cell receptor (beta chain) was identified in a study of T cells in localized non-small cell lung cancer. Data came from immunoSEQ multiplex PCR; TCRdb stores just in-frame clones and leaves some out. The table shows 90,000 to 95,000 clones, with approximately 90% occurring only once. This clone appeared once. Its specificity is unknown. The CDR3 is 14 residues long. Germline-derived CDR1 and CDR2 are SGHTA and FQGNSA. Trimming took off 6 bases at V and 1 base at J, with 13 bases between the two ends. Study outcomes and limitations: The tumor had only one region sequenced, so heterogeneity remains possible. Increased T cell density in blood showed an association with longer overall survival. Uninvolved neighboring lung showed the greatest T cell clonality, exceeding tumor. When the top 100 tumor clones were examined, a median about 60 of them also appeared in the adjacent lung, which was paired and uninvolved.

The sequencing used PBMCs, collected before any cancer treatment. The chain uses TRBV7-2 and TRBJ2-7; D perhaps matches TRBD2 (5 bases). The sequence came from a woman aged 40 to 75 with stage II squamous cell lung carcinoma. The DNA for the CDR3 is TGTGCCAGCAGTCCGGACTCGCTGTCCTACGAGCAGTACTTC. Translated, it gives CASSPDSLSYEQYF.